This T cell receptor (beta chain) was sequenced for a study of cytomegalovirus exposure and HLA in healthy donors. Points from the study as a whole: TCR beta V segments were, for the most part, productive about 90% or about 30% of the time in an earlier analysis. Specificity for CMV antigens was confirmed in vitro for a few of the CMV-associated chains. When analyzed later, a missense DCLRE1C variant was found to be linked to TCR beta V- and J-gene trimming.

Germline CDR1 MGHDK, CDR2 SYGVNS. The V end was cut by 1 base, the J end by 0 bases, with 12 bases between. The CDR3 consists of 16 residues. In regard to this clone: Antigen specificity is unknown.

PCR was performed using 60 Vbeta and 13 Jbeta primers. Methods used by the authors: A follow-up analysis tallied 86 million or so unique TCR beta chains, roughly 11 million shared. Sequencing used immunoSEQ multiplex PCR; TCRdb keeps in-frame clones, though not all of them. The DNA was the basis for D and trimming; V, J and clone size are from that table. The sample shows 160,000 or so clones, roughly 77% of them seen only once. The rearrangement uses TRBV25-1 and TRBJ2-5; D remains ambiguous. This TCR was recovered from a man aged 25-45 years in good health and CMV-seropositive. The specimen sequenced was PBMCs. CDR3 coding DNA: TGTGCCAGCAGTGAATCTTTTATACAGCACCAAGAGACCCAGTACTTC. It is translated as CASSESFIQHQETQYF.